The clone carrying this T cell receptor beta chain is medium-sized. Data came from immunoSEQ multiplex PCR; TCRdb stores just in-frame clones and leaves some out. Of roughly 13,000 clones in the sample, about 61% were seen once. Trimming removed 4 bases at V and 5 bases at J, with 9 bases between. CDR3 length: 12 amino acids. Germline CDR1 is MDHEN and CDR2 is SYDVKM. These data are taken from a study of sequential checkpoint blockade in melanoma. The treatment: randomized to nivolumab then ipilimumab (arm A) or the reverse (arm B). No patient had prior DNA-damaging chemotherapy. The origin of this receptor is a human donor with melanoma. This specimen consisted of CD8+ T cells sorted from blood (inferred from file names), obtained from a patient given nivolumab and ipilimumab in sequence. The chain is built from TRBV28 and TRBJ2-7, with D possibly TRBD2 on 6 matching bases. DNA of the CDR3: TGTGCCAGCAGTTCTAGCGTCCACGAGCAGTACTTC. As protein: CASSSSVHEQYF.